The source of this TCR beta chain is a study of CXCR3-negative and CXCR3-positive naive CD8 T cells. Whole-study findings and limits: The naive subsets expressed comparable surface CD5, and the authors inferred TCR strength from TRB CDR3 properties. For CXCR3-positive naive cells, TRB CDR3s were more hydrophobic than those of CXCR3-negative naive cells. Naive subsets were similarly diverse, while memory CD8+ repertoires were much less diverse.

The method, 5' RACE with UMI labels, was used to prepare the TRB cDNA libraries. Following a re-call of the 5' RACE reads, TCRdb has one entry per CDR3 protein and lacks DNA. Seen in this sample are nearly 90,000 distinct CDR3 sequences; the ten most common clones hold around 0.82%. Points on this clonotype: What it binds is unknown.

The CDR3 is made up of 13 amino acids. CDR1 is SQVTM, CDR2 ANQGSEA, per germline. This TCR was recovered from a human donor in good health. Some clones in this sample may be carry-over from other donors' samples. The chain has TRBV29-1 and TRBJ2-2; the D call from TCRdb, TRBD1, cannot be confirmed without DNA. The sample was naive CXCR3+ CD8+ T cells from blood. Subset defined: CD45RO-CCR7+CD27+CD95- naive CD8+ T cells expressing CXCR3 (TNR3+). The CDR3 loop reads CSVEKTATGELFF.